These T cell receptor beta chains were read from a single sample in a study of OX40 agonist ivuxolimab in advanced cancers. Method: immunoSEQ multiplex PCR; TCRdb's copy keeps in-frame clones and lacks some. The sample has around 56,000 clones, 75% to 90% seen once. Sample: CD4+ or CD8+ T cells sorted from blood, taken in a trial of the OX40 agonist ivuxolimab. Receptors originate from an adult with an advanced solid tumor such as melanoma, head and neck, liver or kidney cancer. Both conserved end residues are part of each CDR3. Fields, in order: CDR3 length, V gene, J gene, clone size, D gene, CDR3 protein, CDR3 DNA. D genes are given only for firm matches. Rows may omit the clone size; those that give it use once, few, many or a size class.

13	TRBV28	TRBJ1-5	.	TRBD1	CASSLQGAQPQHF	TGTGCCAGCAGTTTACAGGGGGCTCAGCCCCAGCATTTT
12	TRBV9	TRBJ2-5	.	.	CASSVEAVTQYF	TGTGCCAGCAGCGTAGAGGCGGTGACCCAGTACTTC
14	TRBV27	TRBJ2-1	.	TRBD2	CASSFLAGRNEQFF	TGTGCCAGCAGTTTCCTAGCGGGAAGGAATGAGCAGTTCTTC
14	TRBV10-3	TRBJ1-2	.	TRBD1	CAISESGGSVGYTF	TGTGCCATCAGTGAATCAGGGGGCTCGGTTGGCTACACCTTC
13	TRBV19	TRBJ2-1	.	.	CATSRQGGNEQFF	TGTGCCACCTCCAGACAGGGAGGCAATGAGCAGTTCTTC
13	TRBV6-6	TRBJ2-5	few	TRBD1	CASRGQAVETQYF	TGTGCCAGCAGGGGACAGGCTGTGGAGACCCAGTACTTC
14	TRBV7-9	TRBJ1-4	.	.	CASSFGWGGEKLFF	TGTGCCAGCAGCTTCGGGTGGGGCGGTGAAAAACTGTTTTTT
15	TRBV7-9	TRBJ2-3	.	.	CASSLDGGPRDTQYF	TGTGCCAGCAGCTTAGACGGGGGGCCGCGAGATACGCAGTATTTT
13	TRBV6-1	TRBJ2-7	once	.	CASTGGPFSEQYF	TGTGCCAGCACCGGGGGCCCCTTTTCCGAGCAGTACTTC
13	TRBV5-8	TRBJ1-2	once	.	CASSLAVNYGYTF	TGTGCCAGCAGCTTGGCGGTGAACTATGGCTACACCTTC
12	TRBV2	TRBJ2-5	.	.	CASSEEVETQYF	TGTGCCAGCAGTGAAGAGGTTGAGACCCAGTACTTC
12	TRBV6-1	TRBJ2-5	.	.	CASTQVRETQYF	TGTGCCAGCACCCAGGTTAGAGAGACCCAGTACTTC